These 10 T cell receptor beta chains came from one sample sequenced in a study of graft-versus-host responses after intestinal transplantation. These receptors' targets are unknown. The method was immunoSEQ multiplex PCR; TCRdb's version includes in-frame clones alone and lacks a portion of them. The table lists under 100,000 clones, 90% to 95% of them singletons, with about 1.1% in the top ten. The sequencing used unstimulated CD8+ T cells sorted from spleen or lymph node cells, collected before transplant. These receptors all stem from a human donor who was the organ donor for an intestinal transplant.

The chain combines TRBV9 with TRBJ2-2, with 9 nucleotides matching TRBD1. Germline values: CDR1 SGDLS, CDR2 YYNGEE. After removal of 0 bases from V and 3 bases from J, the junction contained 6 bases not matched to a gene. The CDR3 length is 17 residues. The CDR3 reads CASSVGGTGWDTGELFF. The CDR3 nucleotides read TGTGCCAGCAGCGTAGGAGGGACAGGGTGGGACACCGGGGAGCTGTTTTTT. The full variable domain, completed using reference TRBV9 and TRBJ2-2, is DSGVTQTPKHLITATGQRVTLRCSPRSGDLSVYWYQQSLDQGLQFLIQYYNGEERAKGNILERFSAQQFPDLHSELNLSSLELGDSALYFCASSVGGTGWDTGELFFGEGSRLTVL.

This chain's CDR3 is CASSIPPDRGKFF. The CDR3 region has the DNA TGTGCCAGTAGTATCCCCCCGGACAGGGGGAAGTTCTTC. The V call is TRBV19, the J call TRBJ2-1, with 10 positions matching TRBD1. There are 13 residues in the CDR3. Unmatched junction bases numbered 7, after V lost 3 bases and J lost 14 bases. Germline V gene data show CDR1 as LNHDA and CDR2 as SQIVND (reference sequence).

The rearrangement links TRBV11-1 to TRBJ2-7; 8 bases line up with TRBD1. Looked up from germline, CDR1 is SGHAT and CDR2 is FQDESV (reference sequence). The CDR3 runs to 14 residues. Trimming at V came to 2 bases and at J to 5 bases, leaving 5 bases not matched to a gene. For the CDR3, the DNA is TGTGCCAGCAGCTTATCAGGGACAGGTGACGAGCAGTACTTC. Its translation is CASSLSGTGDEQYF.

This chain uses TRBV19 with TRBJ2-3, with 9 nucleotides matching TRBD1. J lost 4 bases, V lost 4 bases, and 6 bases had no gene match. Per germline, CDR1 LNHDA and CDR2 SQIVND (reference sequence). There are 15 residues in the CDR3. CDR3 loop: CASSTPGQGADTQYF. CDR3 in DNA: TGTGCCAGTAGTACCCCGGGACAGGGTGCAGATACGCAGTATTTT.

The chain is built from TRBV29-1 and TRBJ2-3, with 8 bases aligning to TRBD2. The CDR3 is 14 amino acids. V shed 1 base and J 0 bases; nucleotides not matched to a gene: 0. From germline, CDR1 is SQVTM and CDR2 ANQGSEA. The CDR3 loop reads CSVEVAGSTDTQYF. The CDR3 DNA reads as TGCAGCGTTGAAGTAGCGGGAAGCACAGATACGCAGTATTTT.

The V gene is TRBV6-1, the J gene TRBJ2-5, with 8 bases lining up with TRBD1. V was pared by 2 bases and J by 5 bases, with 19 bases of the junction left unmatched. Per germline, CDR1 MNHNS and CDR2 SASEGT. The CDR3 covers 19 residues. This CDR3 reads CASSESLGTGGYWGETQYF. The CDR3 nucleotides read TGTGCCAGCAGTGAATCACTTGGAACAGGGGGTTATTGGGGGGAGACCCAGTACTTC.

The genes are TRBV2 and TRBJ2-7, with D maybe TRBD2 (5 bases). Trimming pared 9 bases from V and 2 bases from J, leaving 17 bases between. Germline CDR1 is SNHLY and CDR2 is FYNNEI. The CDR3 runs 14 residues. CDR3 DNA sequence: TGTGCCAGTAGAAAAGGACTCCTACCCTACGAGCAGTACTTC. Translation: CASRKGLLPYEQYF.

The chain combines TRBV9 with TRBJ1-2; no clear D. This CDR3 has 16 amino acids. Germline loops: CDR1 SGDLS, CDR2 YYNGEE. Deletions cut 6 bases from V and 4 bases from J, with 22 bases between. CDR3 nucleotide sequence: TGTGCCAGCACCAAAGAAGCCCTCACTCCCCTCTATGGCTACACCTTC. This sequence encodes CASTKEALTPLYGYTF.

The chain joins TRBV14 to TRBJ1-2; 7 bases map to TRBD1. The CDR3 runs 12 residues. In germline, CDR1 is SGHDN, CDR2 FVKESK. Unmatched junction bases numbered 7, after V lost 3 bases and J lost 12 bases. The CDR3 DNA is TGTGCCAGCAGCCAGACGACAGGGCGTAACACCTTC. Translating it yields CASSQTTGRNTF.

This clone showed up just once. The genes are TRBV18 and TRBJ1-5, with D maybe TRBD1 (5 bases). Germline V gives CDR1 KGHSH, CDR2 LQKENI. Trimming pared 4 bases from V and 7 bases from J, leaving 17 bases between. The CDR3 runs 15 residues. The CDR3 here is CASSQVQEFGQPQHF. The CDR3 DNA reads as TGTGCCAGCTCACAAGTACAGGAATTCGGGCAGCCCCAGCATTTT.